This note documents a single TCR beta chain sequence. The data were obtained in a study of blood T cell repertoires in COVID-19. Study details: Sources were T cells, B-cell-depleted T cells, or PBMCs; the material itself was cDNA or gDNA.

V lost 3 bases to trimming and J lost 6 bases, with 12 bases between them. Germline CDR1 and CDR2: SGHVS and FQNEAQ. There are 14 residues in the CDR3. TCRdb's table, derived via immunoSEQ multiplex PCR, lists solely in-frame clones and lacks some. The profile shows approximately 290,000 clones, 90% of them singletons. Sequenced material: PBMCs or T cells enriched from blood (not recorded which). The chain uses TRBV7-8 and TRBJ2-1; D not certain. This receptor was obtained from a woman aged 18-30 years with acute COVID-19. The CDR3 here is CASSLVELSNEQFF. The DNA for the CDR3 is TGTGCCAGCAGCTTGGTCGAGCTTAGCAATGAGCAGTTCTTC. Looking up the rest from reference TRBV7-8 and TRBJ2-1 gives the full variable domain: GAGVSQSPRYKVAKRGQDVALRCDPISGHVSLFWYQQALGQGPEFLTYFQNEAQLDKSGLPSDRFFAERPEGSVSTLKIQRTQQEDSAVYLCASSLVELSNEQFFGPGTRLTVL.